The 22 T cell receptor beta chains below all came from one sample that was sequenced in a study of PD-1 blockade in classical Hodgkin lymphoma. The method was immunoSEQ multiplex PCR; TCRdb's version includes in-frame clones alone and lacks a portion of them. The data contain approximately 13,000 clones, approximately 91% of them seen just once; the ten biggest clones take up approximately 0.9%. Time point indicated: cycle 4 day 1 (C4D1), after less than 7 weeks of nivolumab. Brentuximab vedotin exposure varied, and every patient relapsed after autologous stem cell transplantation. Researchers used magnetic negative selection to pull out pure CD4+ T cells from thawed PBMCs. Sequencing was performed on CD4+ T cells from blood, taken before the fourth cycle of nivolumab. These receptor sequences come from a human donor with classical Hodgkin lymphoma.

This sequence joins TRBV29-1 and TRBJ1-2; no clear D. The CDR3 consists of 12 residues. V was pared by 2 bases and J by 4 bases, with 8 bases between. Germline V CDR1 and CDR2: SQVTM, ANQGSEA. As DNA, the CDR3 is TGCAGCGTTGAAAAAGACACCTATGGCTACACCTTC. As protein: CSVEKDTYGYTF.

V gene TRBV7-9 combines with J gene TRBJ2-3; TRBD1 matches 9 bases. Trimming took 10 bases from V and 2 from J; bases not matched to a gene: 13. CDR1 and CDR2 (germline): SEHNR, FQNEAQ (reference sequence). The length of the CDR3 is 16 residues. The CDR3 sequence is CATTPPDRGSTDTQYF. The CDR3 DNA sequence: TGTGCCACCACTCCCCCGGACAGGGGATCCACAGATACGCAGTATTTT.

The chain carries TRBV5-1 and TRBJ1-5; a possible D gene is TRBD1 (5 bases). The germline gives CDR1 SGHRS, CDR2 YFSETQ. The CDR3 extends over 15 amino acids. Trimming pared 4 bases from V and 4 bases from J, leaving 15 bases between. The CDR3 nucleotides read TGCGCCAGCAGCCCGTCGCCGGGGCCAAATCAGCCCCAGCATTTT. It codes for CASSPSPGPNQPQHF.

The V call is TRBV5-4, the J call TRBJ2-3; 8 bases fit TRBD2. Per the germline V gene, CDR1 is SGHNT and CDR2 is YYREEE (reference sequence). The CDR3 extends over 13 amino acids. The junction had 2 bases not matched to a gene; V was cut back by 4 bases and J by 4 bases. The CDR3 spells CASSKTSADTQYF. The CDR3 DNA reads as TGTGCCAGCAGCAAGACTAGCGCAGATACGCAGTATTTT.

The chain combines TRBV4-1 with TRBJ1-2; D not resolved. The V and J ends lost 1 base and 1 base respectively, with 10 bases between them. Germline V gives CDR1 MGHRA, CDR2 YSYEKL. The CDR3 is 15 residues long. This CDR3 reads CASSQAGTYNYGYTF. The CDR3 region has the DNA TGCGCCAGCAGCCAAGCAGGCACCTATAACTATGGCTACACCTTC.

J is TRBJ1-1 and V is TRBV25-1; TRBD1 agrees at 7 bases. The length of the CDR3 is 15 residues. In germline, CDR1 is MGHDK, CDR2 SYGVNS. DNA for the CDR3: TGTGCTACTCTCATTTGGAGACAGGGAGCCACTGAAGCTTTCTTT. Translation: CATLIWRQGATEAFF.

The rearrangement joins TRBV5-6 to TRBJ2-3; TRBD2 matches 13 bases. The CDR3 totals 17 residues. The V gene end was trimmed by 0 bases and the J gene end by 2 bases; junction bases not matched to a gene: 3. Germline V CDR1 and CDR2: SGHDT, YYEEEE. The CDR3 coding sequence is TGTGCCAGCAGCTTGGCCACTAGCGGGGGGGCCACAGATACGCAGTATTTT. Translating it yields CASSLATSGGATDTQYF.

This chain uses TRBV18 with TRBJ2-3; TRBD2 aligns across 8 bases. CDR3 size: 15 residues. In germline, CDR1 is KGHSH, CDR2 LQKENI. The trim removed 3 bases at V and 1 base at J, leaving 3 bases unmatched. This CDR3 reads CASSPPTSGTDTQYF. The CDR3 DNA is TGTGCCAGCTCACCGCCGACTAGCGGCACAGATACGCAGTATTTT. The full variable domain, rest sourced from reference TRBV18 and TRBJ2-3, is NAGVMQNPRHLVRRRGQEARLRCSPMKGHSHVYWYRQLPEEGLKFMVYLQKENIIDESGMPKERFSAEFPKEGPSILRIQQVVRGDSAAYFCASSPPTSGTDTQYFGPGTRLTVL.

J is TRBJ1-4 and V is TRBV6-1, with D unresolved. With 5 bases removed from V and 8 bases from J, the gap between germline ends came to 3 bases. The CDR3 is 10 amino acids. CDR1 and CDR2 from the germline V gene are MNHNS and SASEGT. CDR3 protein: CASSYEKLFF. The CDR3 nucleotides read TGTGCCAGCAGTTACGAAAAACTGTTTTTT.

The chain recombines TRBV4-3 with TRBJ2-1; the D call may be TRBD1 or TRBD2 (6 bases each). The CDR3 extends over 18 amino acids. Germline CDR1 and CDR2: LGHNA and YSLEER. V lost 2 bases, J lost 2 bases, and 19 bases lay in between. The CDR3 DNA reads as TGCGCCAGCAGCCAAAGGGGGGTGGGGGGCCTCGCCTACAATGAGCAGTTCTTC. It encodes CASSQRGVGGLAYNEQFF.

V usage is TRBV10-3 and J usage is TRBJ1-3; D may be TRBD1 (6 bases). V lost 8 bases and J lost 0, with 17 bases in between. Germline V gene sequence: CDR1 ENHRY, CDR2 SYGVKD. The CDR3 is 16 amino acids. The CDR3 loop reads CAIRGGGKSSGNTIYF. The CDR3 DNA is TGTGCCATCCGAGGGGGGGGGAAGAGCTCTGGAAACACCATATATTTT.

The chain uses TRBV4-1 and TRBJ1-1; D possibly corresponds to TRBD1 (5 bases). Trimming shortened V by 4 bases and J by 1 base, and 13 bases separated the two germline ends. This CDR3 has 15 residues. Germline-derived CDR1 and CDR2 are MGHRA and YSYEKL. The DNA for the CDR3 is TGCGCCAGCAGCCGAACTTGGGACGAGAACACTGAAGCTTTCTTT. It yields the protein CASSRTWDENTEAFF.

The V call is TRBV5-1, the J call TRBJ1-6; 11 bases are a match to TRBD1. J lost 0 bases, V lost 4 bases, and 12 bases had no gene match. Germline-derived CDR1 and CDR2 are SGHRS and YFSETQ. The CDR3 extends over 20 amino acids. The CDR3 sequence: CASSTVSPGTGGSYNSPLHF. The CDR3 DNA reads as TGCGCCAGCAGCACCGTTTCTCCAGGGACAGGGGGCTCCTATAATTCACCCCTCCACTTT.

This clone showed up just a few times. This chain connects TRBV18 to TRBJ2-7, with D possibly TRBD1 on 6 matching bases. CDR3 length equals 15 residues. Germline V lookup: CDR1 KGHSH, CDR2 LQKENI. Trimming removed 4 bases from V and 7 bases from J, with 20 bases in between. As DNA, the CDR3 is TGTGCCAGCTCACGAGGATCACAGGGATTGAGAGAGCAGTACTTC. Amino acids: CASSRGSQGLREQYF.

The chain carries TRBV5-4 and TRBJ1-6; TRBD1 might be the D (5 bases). This CDR3 has 15 residues. CDR1 and CDR2 from the germline V gene are SGHNT and YYREEE (reference sequence). Trimming removed 4 bases at V and 10 bases at J, with 18 bases between. The CDR3 spells CASSPWTFLGSPLHF. Here the CDR3 DNA reads TGTGCCAGCAGCCCTTGGACATTCTTGGGGTCACCCCTCCACTTT.

The CDR3 nucleotides read TGTGCCAGCAGCTTCCGACAAGGAACCGGGGAGCTGTTTTTT. Its translation is CASSFRQGTGELFF. J is TRBJ2-2 and V is TRBV7-2; D is undetermined. Germline values: CDR1 SGHTA, CDR2 FQGNSA. Trimming took off 3 bases at V and 5 bases at J, with 10 bases between the two ends. This CDR3 region has 14 residues.

The CDR3 is CASSLLLSLAGTGELFF. The CDR3 nucleotides are TGTGCCAGCAGCTTACTATTGTCACTAGCGGGGACCGGGGAGCTGTTTTTT. This chain links TRBV7-9 with TRBJ2-2; 10 nucleotides line up with TRBD2. The V and J ends lost 2 bases and 5 bases, in that order; junction bases with no gene match: 8. Germline values: CDR1 SEHNR, CDR2 FQNEAQ (reference sequence). There are 17 residues in the CDR3.

This clone was observed a single time. The V and J genes are TRBV5-6 and TRBJ2-5; D ambiguous. Germline V gene sequence: CDR1 SGHDT, CDR2 YYEEEE. V was trimmed by 2 bases and J by 1 base, leaving 9 bases between them. This CDR3 has 14 amino acids. The chain's CDR3 is CASSLKRAQETQYF. CDR3 coding DNA: TGTGCCAGCAGCTTAAAAAGGGCCCAAGAGACCCAGTACTTC.

The chain combines TRBV18 with TRBJ2-2; 9 nucleotides line up with TRBD1. Trimming at V came to 0 bases and at J to 4 bases, leaving 3 bases not matched to a gene. This CDR3 contains 16 residues. Germline CDR1 is KGHSH and CDR2 is LQKENI. The CDR3 sequence is CASSPPGQGRTGELFF. In DNA form, the CDR3 reads TGTGCCAGCTCACCACCGGGACAGGGTCGCACCGGGGAGCTGTTTTTT.

The rearrangement joins TRBV15 to TRBJ1-1; TRBD1 is a possible D gene (5 bases). This CDR3 is 13 amino acids long. V shed 3 bases and J shed 3 bases, with 8 bases lying between them. The germline V gene has CDR1 LNHNV and CDR2 YYDKDF (reference sequence). The CDR3 loop is CATSSGQHTEAFF. The CDR3 region has the DNA TGTGCCACCAGCAGCGGACAACACACTGAAGCTTTCTTT.

The chain has TRBV5-4 and TRBJ2-1; 7 nucleotides align to TRBD2. The germline V gene encodes CDR1 SGHNT and CDR2 YYREEE (reference sequence). This CDR3 comprises 14 residues. V trimming: 4 bases; J trimming: 8 bases; junction bases outside the gene matches: 9. CDR3 loop: CASSARTSADEQFF. In DNA form, the CDR3 reads TGTGCCAGCAGCGCCCGAACTAGCGCGGATGAGCAGTTCTTC.

The chain is built from TRBV18 and TRBJ2-1; D may correspond to TRBD1 or TRBD2 (5 bases each). Germline lookup yields CDR1 KGHSH and CDR2 LQKENI. CDR3 length: 13 amino acids. V lost 3 bases, J lost 8 bases, and 11 bases lay in between. Here the CDR3 reads CASSPGVADEQFF. CDR3 DNA: TGTGCCAGCTCACCGGGGGTTGCGGATGAGCAGTTCTTC.